This entry lists 22 T cell receptor beta chains sequenced from one sample in a study of blood T cell repertoires in COVID-19. Measured with immunoSEQ multiplex PCR; TCRdb has only the in-frame clones, and not every one. The sample gives 150,000 to 160,000 clones, roughly 80% of which show up once; around 32% is in the top ten. The specimen sequenced was peripheral blood. The receptors originated from a woman aged 55 to 70 with acute or convalescent COVID-19.

The chain uses TRBV30 and TRBJ1-3, with a possible D match to TRBD1 (5 bases). The CDR3 consists of 16 residues. CDR1 is GTSNPN and CDR2 is SVGIG in the germline V gene (reference sequence). Trimming left V 0 bases short and J 4 bases short, with 16 bases between. This chain's CDR3 is CAWSVPGLLFGNTIYF. The CDR3 DNA follows: TGTGCCTGGAGTGTACCGGGACTCCTTTTCGGAAACACCATATATTTT.

V usage is TRBV9 and J usage is TRBJ1-5, with D maybe TRBD1 (5 bases). Germline loops: CDR1 SGDLS, CDR2 YYNGEE. There are 13 residues in the CDR3. V was trimmed by 5 bases and J by 4 bases, leaving 10 bases between them. CDR3 in DNA: TGTGCCAGCAGTCGGACACTGAATCAGCCCCAGCATTTT. This sequence encodes CASSRTLNQPQHF.

V is TRBV6-5 and J is TRBJ1-6; D may be TRBD1 (6 bases). Trimming pared 4 bases from V and 2 bases from J, leaving 12 bases between. The length of the CDR3 is 16 residues. Germline CDR1 MNHEY, CDR2 SVGAGI. Here the CDR3 DNA reads TGTGCCAGCAGTTCAGAGACAGGCCCCTATAATTCACCCCTCCACTTT. Protein product: CASSSETGPYNSPLHF.

The chain is built from TRBV5-5 and TRBJ1-1; tentative D call: TRBD1 (5 bases). V lost 2 bases to trimming and J lost 1 base, with 6 bases between them. This CDR3 contains 13 residues. The germline gives CDR1 SGHKS, CDR2 YYEKEE (reference sequence). CDR3: CASSFTGNTEAFF. The CDR3 DNA reads as TGTGCCAGCAGCTTTACAGGGAACACTGAAGCTTTCTTT.

The V call is TRBV20-1, the J call TRBJ1-1, with D maybe TRBD1 (6 bases). CDR1 and CDR2 (germline): DFQATT, SNEGSKA (reference sequence). V shed 3 bases and J shed 5 bases, with 19 bases lying between them. The CDR3 covers 15 residues. Here the CDR3 reads CSASDFVGALTEAFF. The CDR3 nucleotides read TGCAGTGCTAGTGACTTTGTGGGGGCGCTTACTGAAGCTTTCTTT.

The V gene is TRBV5-1, the J gene TRBJ2-5; D may be TRBD2 (7 bases). Trimming shortened V by 4 bases and J by 0 bases, and 16 bases separated the two germline ends. The germline CDR1 and CDR2 sequences are SGHRS and YFSETQ. The CDR3 loop spans 16 amino acids. CDR3 sequence: CASSIPAGAYQETQYF. In DNA form, the CDR3 reads TGCGCCAGCAGCATTCCTGCGGGGGCCTACCAAGAGACCCAGTACTTC.

In this sample, this clone turned up once. In the same sample, other DNA sequences code for this CDR3. The chain is built from TRBV5-4 and TRBJ2-3, with 8 bases aligning to TRBD2. CDR3 size: 16 residues. Germline V CDR1 and CDR2: SGHNT, YYREEE (reference sequence). V dropped 2 bases and J dropped 2; count of bases not matched to a gene: 7. As DNA, the CDR3 is TGTGCCAGCAGCTTAAGGCTAGCGGGTTCCACAGATACGCAGTATTTT. This translates into CASSLRLAGSTDTQYF.

About this clone: The junction shows a germline mismatch at one end, possibly a read error. The chain joins TRBV20-1 to TRBJ1-4, with TRBD1 matching 11 bases. This CDR3 has 10 residues. Looked up from germline, CDR1 is DFQATT and CDR2 is SNEGSKA (reference sequence). CDR3 in DNA: TGCAGTGCCTCCTGGGACAGGGGGATTTTT. Encoded protein: CSASWDRGIF.

The J gene is TRBJ2-2, the V gene TRBV24-1; 7 positions agree with TRBD2. The CDR3 covers 15 residues. Germline V gene sequence: CDR1 KGHDR, CDR2 SFDVKD. Trimming at V came to 3 bases and at J to 4 bases, leaving 4 bases not matched to a gene. CDR3 DNA: TGTGCCACCAGTGATAGACTAGCCGGCACCGGGGAGCTGTTTTTT. Encoded protein: CATSDRLAGTGELFF.

The rearrangement links TRBV19 to TRBJ2-6, with 11 bases that match TRBD1. CDR3 length: 18 residues. CDR1 is LNHDA and CDR2 is SQIVND in the germline V gene (reference sequence). The V gene end was trimmed by 7 bases and the J gene end by 2 bases; junction bases not matched to a gene: 10. CDR3: CASTKIGQGAPGANVLTF. The CDR3 nucleotides are TGTGCCAGTACCAAAATAGGACAGGGGGCGCCTGGGGCCAACGTCCTGACTTTC.

This clone was detected only once. This chain joins TRBV7-3 and TRBJ1-1, with 7 bases matching TRBD1. V lost 5 bases and J lost 7; bases outside the gene matches: 7. The CDR3 is 13 residues long. Germline V gene data show CDR1 as SGHTA and CDR2 as FQGTGA. CDR3 amino acids: CASSPGTAREAFF. The CDR3 bases are TGTGCCAGCAGCCCCGGGACAGCCCGTGAAGCTTTCTTT. The variable domain in full, with the rest retrieved from reference TRBV7-3 and TRBJ1-1, is GAGVSQTPSNKVTEKGKYVELRCDPISGHTALYWYRQSLGQGPEFLIYFQGTGAADDSGLPNDRFFAVRPEGSVSTLKIQRTERGDSAVYLCASSPGTAREAFFGQGTRLTVV.

This chain joins TRBV6-1 and TRBJ1-4, with 10 bases identical to TRBD1. The germline gives CDR1 MNHNS, CDR2 SASEGT. V trimming: 1 base; J trimming: 8 bases; junction bases outside the gene matches: 7. CDR3 length: 16 amino acids. The CDR3 region has the DNA TGTGCCAGCAGTGAAGGGGACAGGGGCTGGGTCGAAAAACTGTTTTTT. This gives the protein CASSEGDRGWVEKLFF.

The chain combines TRBV5-1 with TRBJ1-1, with D possibly TRBD1 on 6 matching bases. The length of the CDR3 is 15 residues. V was clipped by 0 bases and J by 6 bases, with 15 bases between them. CDR1 is SGHRS, CDR2 YFSETQ, per germline. DNA for the CDR3: TGCGCCAGCAGCTTGGGTGACAGGCAATGGGCTGAAGCTTTCTTT. It specifies CASSLGDRQWAEAFF.

The genes are TRBV30 and TRBJ1-6, with unresolved D. Deletions cut 0 bases from V and 7 bases from J, with 4 bases between. Germline lookup yields CDR1 GTSNPN and CDR2 SVGIG (reference sequence). This CDR3 spans 12 amino acids. The CDR3 DNA reads as TGTGCCTGGAGTGTCGGGAATTCACCCCTCCACTTT. It is translated as CAWSVGNSPLHF.

This clone was seen a handful of times. The chain is built from TRBV2 and TRBJ1-3; TRBD1 is a possible D gene (5 bases). The germline V gene has CDR1 SNHLY and CDR2 FYNNEI. CDR3 size: 14 residues. The V gene lost 9 bases and the J gene lost 0 bases, with 12 bases spanning the gap. The CDR3 sequence: CARGGASSGNTIYF. CDR3 in DNA: TGTGCCAGAGGTGGGGCCTCCTCTGGAAACACCATATATTTT.

This clone was seen a handful of times. The rearrangement uses TRBV19 and TRBJ1-5; D is undetermined. The V end was cut by 6 bases, the J end by 3 bases, with 15 bases between. CDR3 length: 15 residues. Germline CDR1 LNHDA, CDR2 SQIVND (reference sequence). As DNA, the CDR3 is TGTGCCAGTAGCATCTCCTTGGACTTCAATCAGCCCCAGCATTTT. Protein product: CASSISLDFNQPQHF.

This clone was seen only a few times. V and J are TRBV6-5 and TRBJ1-1; 7 bases agree with TRBD1. J was trimmed by 6 bases and V by 6 bases; bases with no gene match: 4. The CDR3 length is 12 residues. Germline-derived CDR1 and CDR2 are MNHEY and SVGAGI. CDR3: CASRPQGSEAFF. The CDR3 coding sequence is TGTGCCAGCAGGCCACAGGGGTCTGAAGCTTTCTTT.

The chain joins TRBV2 to TRBJ2-6, with TRBD1 matching over 7 bases. V dropped 8 bases and J dropped 0; count of bases not matched to a gene: 7. The length of the CDR3 is 16 residues. The germline V gene has CDR1 SNHLY and CDR2 FYNNEI. The CDR3 DNA is TGTGCCAGCCAAACAGGGGCAACCTCTGGGGCCAACGTCCTGACTTTC. Translated: CASQTGATSGANVLTF.

CDR3 DNA: TGTGCCAGCAGCCTTAGCGGGGGTCTCTCCTACAATGAGCAGTTCTTC. Protein sequence: CASSLSGGLSYNEQFF. The V and J genes are TRBV3-1 (or the pseudogene TRBV3-2) and TRBJ2-1, with 9 bases matching TRBD2. Germline assignment: CDR1 LGHDT and CDR2 YNNKEL (reference sequence). Unmatched junction bases numbered 4, after V lost 4 bases and J lost 0 bases. The CDR3 spans 16 residues.

The J gene is TRBJ2-1, the V gene TRBV7-3, with D uncertain. V lost 6 bases and J lost 10, with 19 bases in between. The CDR3 extends over 14 amino acids. Germline V gene sequence: CDR1 SGHTA, CDR2 FQGTGA. CDR3: CASRLSQYSPEQFF. The CDR3 DNA reads as TGTGCCAGCAGACTCTCTCAATACAGCCCCGAGCAGTTCTTC.

This clone was seen just once. The chain employs TRBV5-6 and TRBJ1-5, with TRBD1 matching over 9 bases. Trimming cost V 1 base and J 5 bases; bases outside gene matches: 4. This CDR3 is built from 15 residues. CDR1 and CDR2 from the germline V gene are SGHDT and YYEEEE. The CDR3 sequence: CASSLWDREDQPQHF. The CDR3 DNA reads as TGTGCCAGCAGCTTGTGGGACAGGGAGGATCAGCCCCAGCATTTT.

The chain combines TRBV18 with TRBJ2-2; 8 nucleotides line up with TRBD1. Losses at the gene ends were 5 bases for V and 5 bases for J; bases not matched to a gene: 16. This CDR3 is 18 amino acids long. Germline loops: CDR1 KGHSH, CDR2 LQKENI. CDR3 residues: CASSVTGTGPLKTGELFF. The CDR3 bases are TGTGCCAGCTCAGTAACCGGGACAGGACCGCTCAAGACCGGGGAGCTGTTTTTT.